The source of this T cell receptor beta chain is a study of post-analysis software for immune sequencing data. Background on the study: Progressive-relapsing, secondary progressive and relapsing-remitting multiple sclerosis were among the disease courses included.

cDNA libraries for TCR beta contained unique molecular identifiers. Each CDR3 protein gets one entry after TCRdb re-called the PCR reads with MiXCR. The table shows roughly 730,000 distinct CDR3 sequences, with roughly 27% occurring only once. Many counts were recorded for this clonotype. Its antigen is undetermined. Study-wide findings and caveats: TRBV segments more frequent in patients than in controls numbered roughly 5 and included TRBV5-6, TRBV5-1 and TRBV20-1.

Germline V CDR1 and CDR2: SQVTM, ANQGSEA. This CDR3 spans 12 amino acids. Trimming removed 2 bases at V and 3 bases at J, with 8 bases between. This TCR derives from a girl aged 10-17 years with multiple sclerosis. The specimen was blood. The chain combines TRBV29-1 with TRBJ2-7; tentative D call: TRBD1 (5 bases). CDR3 loop: CSVEQGGYEQYF. The CDR3 DNA reads as TGCAGCGTTGAACAGGGCGGCTACGAGCAGTACTTC.